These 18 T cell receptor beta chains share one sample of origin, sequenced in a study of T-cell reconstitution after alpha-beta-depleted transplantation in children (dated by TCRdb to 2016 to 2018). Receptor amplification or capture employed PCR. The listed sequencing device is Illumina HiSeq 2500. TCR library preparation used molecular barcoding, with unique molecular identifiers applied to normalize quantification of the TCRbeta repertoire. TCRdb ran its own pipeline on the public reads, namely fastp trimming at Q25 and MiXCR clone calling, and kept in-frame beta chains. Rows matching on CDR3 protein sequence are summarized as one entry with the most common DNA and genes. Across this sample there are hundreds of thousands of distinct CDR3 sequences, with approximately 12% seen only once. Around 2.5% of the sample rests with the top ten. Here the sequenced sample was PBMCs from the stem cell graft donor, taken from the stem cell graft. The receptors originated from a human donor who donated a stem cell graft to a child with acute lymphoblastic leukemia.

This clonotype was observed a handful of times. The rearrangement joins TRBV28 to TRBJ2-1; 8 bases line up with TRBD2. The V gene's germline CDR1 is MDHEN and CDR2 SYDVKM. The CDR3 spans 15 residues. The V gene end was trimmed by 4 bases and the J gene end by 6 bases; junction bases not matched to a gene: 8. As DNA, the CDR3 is TGTGCCAGCAGTTCACCGGGGGGGGGAGGCAATGAGCAGTTCTTC. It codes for CASSSPGGGGNEQFF.

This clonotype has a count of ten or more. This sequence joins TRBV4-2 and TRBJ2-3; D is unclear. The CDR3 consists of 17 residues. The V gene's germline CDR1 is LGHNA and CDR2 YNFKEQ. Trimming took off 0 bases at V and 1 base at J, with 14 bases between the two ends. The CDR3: CASSQDADWMGTDTQYF. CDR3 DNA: TGTGCCAGCAGCCAAGACGCCGACTGGATGGGCACAGATACGCAGTATTTT.

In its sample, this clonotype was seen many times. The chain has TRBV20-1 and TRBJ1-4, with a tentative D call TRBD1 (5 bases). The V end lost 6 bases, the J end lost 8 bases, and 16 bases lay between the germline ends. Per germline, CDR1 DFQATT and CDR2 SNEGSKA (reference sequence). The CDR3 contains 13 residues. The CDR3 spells CSAAVGVGEKLFF. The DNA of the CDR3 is TGCAGTGCCGCCGTGGGGGTAGGGGAAAAACTGTTTTTT.

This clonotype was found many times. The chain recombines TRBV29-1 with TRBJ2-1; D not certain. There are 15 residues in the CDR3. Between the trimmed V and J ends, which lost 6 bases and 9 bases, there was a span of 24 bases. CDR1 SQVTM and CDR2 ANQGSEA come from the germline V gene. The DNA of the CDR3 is TGCAGCGTAGAATTAAGTTCGCTTGAAGGTAGTGAGCAGTTCTTC. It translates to CSVELSSLEGSEQFF.

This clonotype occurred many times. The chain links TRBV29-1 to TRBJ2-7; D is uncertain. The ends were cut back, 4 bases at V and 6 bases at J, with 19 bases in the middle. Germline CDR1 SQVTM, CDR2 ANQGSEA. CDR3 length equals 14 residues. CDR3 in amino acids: CSVALGVTGLEQYF. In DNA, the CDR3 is TGCAGCGTTGCCCTGGGCGTCACCGGTCTCGAGCAGTACTTC.

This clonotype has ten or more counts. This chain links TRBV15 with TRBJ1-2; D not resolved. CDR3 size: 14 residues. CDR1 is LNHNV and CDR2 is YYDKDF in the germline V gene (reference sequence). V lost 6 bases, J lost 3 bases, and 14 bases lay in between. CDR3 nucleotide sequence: TGTGCCACCAGAGGTCCCGGAGGACACTATGGCTACACCTTC. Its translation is CATRGPGGHYGYTF.

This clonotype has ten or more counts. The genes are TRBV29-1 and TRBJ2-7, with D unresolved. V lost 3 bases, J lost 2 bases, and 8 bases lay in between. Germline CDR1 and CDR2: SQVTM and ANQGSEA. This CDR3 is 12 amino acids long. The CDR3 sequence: CSVEGRAYEQYF. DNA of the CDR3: TGCAGCGTTGAGGGCAGAGCCTACGAGCAGTACTTC.

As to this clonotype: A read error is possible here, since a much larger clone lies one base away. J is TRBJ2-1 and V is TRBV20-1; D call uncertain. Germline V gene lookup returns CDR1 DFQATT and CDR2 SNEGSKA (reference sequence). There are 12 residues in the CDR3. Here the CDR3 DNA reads TGCAGTGCTAGAGAAACCTACACTGAGCAGTTCTTC. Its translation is CSARETYTEQFF.

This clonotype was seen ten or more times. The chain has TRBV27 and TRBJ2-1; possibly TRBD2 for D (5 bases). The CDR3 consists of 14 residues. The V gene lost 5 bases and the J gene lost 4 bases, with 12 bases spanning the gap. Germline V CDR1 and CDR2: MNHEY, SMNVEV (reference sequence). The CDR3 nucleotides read TGTGCCAGCAGTCTGCGCGGGCTGTACAATGAGCAGTTCTTC. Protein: CASSLRGLYNEQFF.

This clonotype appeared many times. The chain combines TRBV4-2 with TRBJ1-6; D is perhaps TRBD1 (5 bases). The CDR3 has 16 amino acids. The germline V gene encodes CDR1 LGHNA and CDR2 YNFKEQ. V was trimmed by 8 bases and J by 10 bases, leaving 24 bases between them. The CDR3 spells CASGPGSGTANSPLHF. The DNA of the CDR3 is TGTGCCAGCGGCCCGGGTAGCGGGACGGCCAACTCACCCCTCCACTTT.

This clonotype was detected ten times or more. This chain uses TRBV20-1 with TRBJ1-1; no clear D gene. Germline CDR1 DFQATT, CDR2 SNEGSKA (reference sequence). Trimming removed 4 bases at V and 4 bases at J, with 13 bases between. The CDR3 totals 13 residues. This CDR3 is CSATEGVVTEAFF. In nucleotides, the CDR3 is TGCAGTGCTACGGAGGGAGTGGTCACTGAAGCTTTCTTT.

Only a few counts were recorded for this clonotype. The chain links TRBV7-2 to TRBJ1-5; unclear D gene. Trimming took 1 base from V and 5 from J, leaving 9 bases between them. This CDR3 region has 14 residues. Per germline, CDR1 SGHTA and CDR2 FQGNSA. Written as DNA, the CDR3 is TGTGCCAGCAGCTTAGGCCAACTATATCAGCCCCAGCATTTT. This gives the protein CASSLGQLYQPQHF.

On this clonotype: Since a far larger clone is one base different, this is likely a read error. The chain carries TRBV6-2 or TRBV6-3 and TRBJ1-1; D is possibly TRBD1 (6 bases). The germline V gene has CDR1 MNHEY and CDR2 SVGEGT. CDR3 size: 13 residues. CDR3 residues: CASSRDMNTKAFF. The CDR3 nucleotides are TGTGCCAGCAGTCGGGACATGAACACTAAAGCTTTCTTT.

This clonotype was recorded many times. The DNA for the CDR3 is TGCAGTGGATCGGGAGGGACAGGGGGTGGGTCACCCCTCCACTTT. Translated: CSGSGGTGGGSPLHF. V and J are TRBV20-1 and TRBJ1-6, with 11 bases that match TRBD1. Germline V gene lookup returns CDR1 DFQATT and CDR2 SNEGSKA (reference sequence). The CDR3 is 15 residues long. Losses at the gene ends were 7 bases for V and 10 bases for J; bases not matched to a gene: 12.

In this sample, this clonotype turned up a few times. CDR3 residues: CASSYSRDNEAFF. The CDR3 nucleotides read TGTGCCAGCAGTTACTCTAGGGACAATGAAGCTTTCTTT. This chain joins TRBV6-2 or TRBV6-3 and TRBJ1-1; D possibly corresponds to TRBD1 (6 bases). Germline CDR1 and CDR2: MNHEY and SVGEGT. The CDR3 loop spans 13 amino acids. V lost 0 bases, J lost 7 bases, and 9 bases lay in between.

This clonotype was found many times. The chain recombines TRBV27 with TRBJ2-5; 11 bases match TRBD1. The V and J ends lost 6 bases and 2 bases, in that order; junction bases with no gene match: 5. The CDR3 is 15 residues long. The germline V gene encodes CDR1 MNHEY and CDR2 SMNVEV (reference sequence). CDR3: CASRGTGGIQETQYF. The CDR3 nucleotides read TGTGCCAGCAGGGGGACAGGGGGAATTCAAGAGACCCAGTACTTC.

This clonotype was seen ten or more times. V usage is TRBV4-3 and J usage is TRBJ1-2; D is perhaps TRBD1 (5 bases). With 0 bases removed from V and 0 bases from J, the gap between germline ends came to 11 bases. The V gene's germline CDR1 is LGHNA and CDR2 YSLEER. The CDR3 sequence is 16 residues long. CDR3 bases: TGCGCCAGCAGCCAAGAAGGCGGGGCAGCTAACTATGGCTACACCTTC. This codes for CASSQEGGAANYGYTF.

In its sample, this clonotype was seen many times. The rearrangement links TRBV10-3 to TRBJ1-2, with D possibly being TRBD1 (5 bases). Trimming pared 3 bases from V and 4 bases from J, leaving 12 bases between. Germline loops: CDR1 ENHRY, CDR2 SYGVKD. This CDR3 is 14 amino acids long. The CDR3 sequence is CAISDLRVIYGYTF. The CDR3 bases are TGTGCCATCAGTGACCTCAGGGTAATCTATGGCTACACCTTC.